Listed below are T cell receptor beta chains from one sample, sequenced in a study of cytotoxic CD8 clonotypes in ibrutinib-treated CLL. Method: immunoSEQ multiplex PCR; TCRdb's copy keeps in-frame clones and lacks some. The data contain 150,000 or so clones, 70% to 90% of them singletons. Specimen: PBMCs, collected at disease progression, from a patient treated with ibrutinib. The receptor set was obtained from a human donor with chronic lymphocytic leukemia. CDR3s include the opening cysteine and the closing phenylalanine or tryptophan. Fields, in order: V gene, D gene, J gene, clone size, CDR3 protein, CDR3 DNA. A D gene is named only where the DNA matches it firmly. Clone size is shown for a subset of rows, as once, few, many or a class of expanded clone.

v_gene: TRBV10-3
d_gene: .
j_gene: TRBJ1-2
abundance: .
CDR3aa: CAISESIGRRNYGYTF
CDR3nt: TGTGCCATCAGTGAGTCGATTGGGCGACGTAACTATGGCTACACCTTC

v_gene: TRBV11-3
d_gene: .
j_gene: TRBJ1-2
abundance: .
CDR3aa: CASSLVPGSYGYTF
CDR3nt: TGTGCCAGCAGCTTGGTTCCGGGAAGCTATGGCTACACCTTC

v_gene: TRBV7-9
d_gene: .
j_gene: TRBJ1-1
abundance: .
CDR3aa: CASDWENTEAFF
CDR3nt: TGTGCCAGCGACTGGGAGAACACTGAAGCTTTCTTT

v_gene: TRBV9
d_gene: TRBD2
j_gene: TRBJ2-5
abundance: .
CDR3aa: CASSVGLAGTGIETQYF
CDR3nt: TGTGCCAGCAGCGTAGGACTAGCGGGGACCGGTATCGAGACCCAGTACTTC

v_gene: TRBV6-5
d_gene: .
j_gene: TRBJ1-2
abundance: .
CDR3aa: CASSSSGTAARGYTF
CDR3nt: TGTGCCAGCAGCTCCTCAGGGACCGCAGCTCGAGGCTACACCTTC

v_gene: TRBV28
d_gene: .
j_gene: TRBJ2-1
abundance: .
CDR3aa: CASALGSSYNEQFF
CDR3nt: TGTGCCAGCGCCTTGGGTAGCTCCTACAATGAGCAGTTCTTC

v_gene: TRBV9
d_gene: .
j_gene: TRBJ1-5
abundance: .
CDR3aa: CASSVGGGIQPQHF
CDR3nt: TGTGCCAGCAGCGTAGGGGGAGGGATTCAGCCCCAGCATTTT

v_gene: TRBV19
d_gene: TRBD1
j_gene: TRBJ1-2
abundance: many
CDR3aa: CASSPRQGYYGYTF
CDR3nt: TGTGCCAGTAGTCCGCGACAGGGTTACTATGGCTACACCTTC

v_gene: TRBV29-1
d_gene: .
j_gene: TRBJ1-2
abundance: .
CDR3aa: CSVHGVEGYTF
CDR3nt: TGCAGCGTTCACGGAGTCGAAGGCTACACCTTC

v_gene: TRBV5-1
d_gene: TRBD2
j_gene: TRBJ2-3
abundance: .
CDR3aa: CASSFSPKIAGVVSTDTQYF
CDR3nt: TGCGCCAGCAGCTTTTCTCCGAAAATAGCGGGAGTGGTTAGCACAGATACGCAGTATTTT

v_gene: TRBV12-5
d_gene: TRBD2
j_gene: TRBJ2-7
abundance: .
CDR3aa: CASGEPGLEYEQYF
CDR3nt: TGTGCTAGTGGTGAGCCGGGACTAGAGTACGAGCAGTACTTC

v_gene: TRBV9
d_gene: .
j_gene: TRBJ2-1
abundance: .
CDR3aa: CASSATGGRINEQFF
CDR3nt: TGTGCCAGCAGCGCCACAGGAGGCCGAATCAATGAGCAGTTCTTC

v_gene: TRBV19
d_gene: .
j_gene: TRBJ2-3
abundance: .
CDR3aa: CASSMGGISTDTQYF
CDR3nt: TGTGCCAGTAGTATGGGCGGGATCAGCACAGATACGCAGTATTTT

v_gene: TRBV6-5
d_gene: .
j_gene: TRBJ2-2
abundance: .
CDR3aa: CASSYSVTGELFF
CDR3nt: TGTGCCAGCAGTTACTCCGTAACCGGGGAGCTGTTTTTT

v_gene: TRBV5-4
d_gene: TRBD1
j_gene: TRBJ1-1
abundance: .
CDR3aa: CASSRTGALNTEAFF
CDR3nt: TGTGCCAGCAGCCGGACAGGGGCCCTGAACACTGAAGCTTTCTTT